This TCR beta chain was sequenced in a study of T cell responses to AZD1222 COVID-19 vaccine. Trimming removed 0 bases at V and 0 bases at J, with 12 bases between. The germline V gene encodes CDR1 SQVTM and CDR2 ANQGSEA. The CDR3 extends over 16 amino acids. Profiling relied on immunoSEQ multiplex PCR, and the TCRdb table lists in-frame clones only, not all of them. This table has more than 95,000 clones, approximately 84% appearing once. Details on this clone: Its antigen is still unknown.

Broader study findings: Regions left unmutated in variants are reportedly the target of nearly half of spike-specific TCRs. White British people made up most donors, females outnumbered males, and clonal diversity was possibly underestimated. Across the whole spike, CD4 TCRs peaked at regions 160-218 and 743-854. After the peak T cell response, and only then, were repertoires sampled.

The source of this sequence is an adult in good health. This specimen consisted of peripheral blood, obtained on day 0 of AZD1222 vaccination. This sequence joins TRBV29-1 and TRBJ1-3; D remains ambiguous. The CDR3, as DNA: TGCAGCGTTGAAGACCCCGCCGCCAACTCTGGAAACACCATATATTTT. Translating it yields CSVEDPAANSGNTIYF.